These 23 T cell receptor beta chains came from one sample sequenced in a study of blood T cell repertoires in COVID-19. Clones were read by immunoSEQ multiplex PCR, and TCRdb kept only the in-frame ones, dropping some. This table has 220,000 or so clones, 85% to 90% appearing once. The sequencing input was PBMCs or T cells enriched from blood (not recorded which). The receptor source for this set is a woman aged 45-60 years with acute COVID-19.

The chain combines TRBV25-1 with TRBJ1-5; D is unresolved. This CDR3 has 14 amino acids. Germline values: CDR1 MGHDK, CDR2 SYGVNS. Trimming stripped 1 base from V and 4 bases from J, with 8 bases between. The CDR3 loop reads CASSEFQANQPQHF. The CDR3 bases are TGTGCCAGCAGTGAATTTCAAGCTAATCAGCCCCAGCATTTT.

CDR3 in DNA: TGTGCCAGCAGCTCCTACGAACGGGCCTCGGGGGACGAGCAGTACTTC. Protein product: CASSSYERASGDEQYF. This rearrangement joins TRBV11-3 to TRBJ2-7, with D possibly being TRBD2 (6 bases). V was shortened by 4 bases and J by 5 bases, with 21 bases between the two germline ends. This CDR3 contains 16 residues. The germline CDR1 and CDR2 sequences are SGHNT and YENEEA.

This sequence joins TRBV3-1 (or the pseudogene TRBV3-2) and TRBJ2-1, with D perhaps TRBD2 (5 bases). The germline V and J ends were trimmed by 8 bases and 7 bases, with 18 bases remaining between them. Germline V CDR1 and CDR2: LGHDT, YNNKEL (reference sequence). CDR3 length: 14 residues. CDR3 in DNA: TGTGCCAGCTCCTTTGCGGGTATGAGGAATGAGCAGTTCTTC. It codes for CASSFAGMRNEQFF.

V and J are TRBV5-1 and TRBJ1-6; 8 positions match TRBD1. CDR1 and CDR2 (germline): SGHRS, YFSETQ. The CDR3 has 15 amino acids. V shed 0 bases, J shed 7 bases, and the junction held 3 bases outside the gene matches. As DNA, the CDR3 is TGCGCCAGCAGCTTGGGGACAGGGATCAATTCACCCCTCCACTTT. It codes for CASSLGTGINSPLHF.

The chain has TRBV5-1 and TRBJ1-6; tentative D call: TRBD1 (5 bases). The CDR3 has 14 amino acids. Trimming cost V 0 bases and J 10 bases, with 11 bases left between them. CDR1 is SGHRS and CDR2 is YFSETQ in the germline V gene. The CDR3 loop reads CASSLGRVESPLHF. Here the CDR3 DNA reads TGCGCCAGCAGCTTGGGCAGGGTTGAATCACCCCTCCACTTT.

The genes are TRBV3-1 (or the pseudogene TRBV3-2) and TRBJ1-3; D remains unclear. Between the trimmed V and J ends, which lost 2 bases and 3 bases, there was a span of 5 bases. CDR1 LGHDT and CDR2 YNNKEL come from the germline V gene (reference sequence). CDR3 length: 13 residues. As DNA, the CDR3 is TGTGCCAGCAGCCAAATCTATGGAAACACCATATATTTT. Translated: CASSQIYGNTIYF.

The genes are TRBV24-1 and TRBJ2-7; D is perhaps TRBD1 (5 bases). This CDR3 has 14 residues. The V end lost 4 bases, the J end lost 0 bases, and 9 bases lay between the germline ends. Germline lookup yields CDR1 KGHDR and CDR2 SFDVKD. CDR3 region: CATSDTGNSYEQYF. The CDR3 DNA follows: TGTGCCACCAGTGACACAGGCAACTCCTACGAGCAGTACTTC.

The V and J genes are TRBV6-6 and TRBJ2-7; weak D call: TRBD1 (6 bases). With 0 bases removed from V and 3 bases from J, the gap between germline ends came to 9 bases. The CDR3 is 14 residues long. Germline V gives CDR1 MNHNY, CDR2 SVGAGI (reference sequence). In nucleotides, the CDR3 is TGTGCCAGCAGTTACTCGAACAGGGTCTACGAGCAGTACTTC. This codes for CASSYSNRVYEQYF.

The genes are TRBV2 and TRBJ2-7; D may be TRBD2 (6 bases). Germline loops: CDR1 SNHLY, CDR2 FYNNEI. CDR3 length: 14 residues. Trimming pared 7 bases from V and 0 bases from J, leaving 13 bases between. The CDR3 DNA is TGTGCCAGCACCCTCCGGGACTCCTCCTACGAGCAGTACTTC. This translates into CASTLRDSSYEQYF. The whole variable domain, remainder taken from reference TRBV2 and TRBJ2-7, is EPEVTQTPSHQVTQMGQEVILRCVPISNHLYFYWYRQILGQKVEFLVSFYNNEISEKSEIFDDQFSVERPDGSNFTLKIRSTKLEDSAMYFCASTLRDSSYEQYFGPGTRLTVT.

V gene TRBV5-1 combines with J gene TRBJ2-7, with D uncertain. The V and J ends lost 3 bases and 6 bases respectively, with 16 bases between them. Germline V CDR1 and CDR2: SGHRS, YFSETQ. This CDR3 spans 14 amino acids. CDR3 in DNA: TGCGCCAGCAGCTCCAGTCCTACGGGTCTCGAGCAGTACTTC. Protein product: CASSSSPTGLEQYF.

This chain joins TRBV7-9 and TRBJ1-2; D is uncertain. V dropped 0 bases and J dropped 2 bases, with 4 bases sitting between them. Per germline, CDR1 SEHNR and CDR2 FQNEAQ (reference sequence). There are 13 residues in the CDR3. The CDR3 here is CASSLAENYGYTF. CDR3 bases: TGTGCCAGCAGCTTAGCGGAGAACTATGGCTACACCTTC.

The chain carries TRBV30 and TRBJ1-3, with no clear D. CDR1 is GTSNPN and CDR2 is SVGIG in the germline V gene (reference sequence). V lost 5 bases to trimming and J lost 4 bases, with 18 bases between them. The CDR3 is made up of 15 amino acids. CDR3 loop: CAWFSRAGYGNTIYF. The CDR3 DNA reads as TGTGCCTGGTTTTCCCGCGCAGGCTACGGAAACACCATATATTTT.

The chain uses TRBV19 and TRBJ1-2; D call uncertain. The V gene lost 3 bases and the J gene lost 8 bases, with 16 bases spanning the gap. This CDR3 is built from 14 residues. Per the germline V gene, CDR1 is LNHDA and CDR2 is SQIVND (reference sequence). The CDR3 region is CASSIRFAWRGYTF. CDR3 nucleotides: TGTGCCAGTAGTATCCGTTTCGCCTGGCGGGGCTACACCTTC.

V gene TRBV11-2 combines with J gene TRBJ1-1; D not resolved. Looked up from germline, CDR1 is SGHAT and CDR2 is FQNNGV. The germline V and J ends were trimmed by 5 bases and 5 bases, with 15 bases remaining between them. This CDR3 is 14 amino acids long. The CDR3 DNA reads TGTGCCAGCAGCACATCTACCGCGCGGACTGAAGCTTTCTTT. It specifies CASSTSTARTEAFF.

The chain is built from TRBV6-2 or TRBV6-3 and TRBJ1-1, with 10 bases that match TRBD1. CDR1 is MNHEY and CDR2 is SVGEGT in the germline V gene. The V segment lost 5 bases and the J segment 5 bases; nucleotides outside the gene matches: 11. CDR3 length equals 16 residues. The CDR3 DNA follows: TGTGCCAGCAGTACTTCCGGGACAGGGGTTAGGACTGAAGCTTTCTTT. This sequence encodes CASSTSGTGVRTEAFF.

This chain joins TRBV19 and TRBJ1-2; 7 bases line up with TRBD1. Germline V gene data show CDR1 as LNHDA and CDR2 as SQIVND (reference sequence). The junction had 10 bases not matched to a gene; V was cut back by 4 bases and J by 11 bases. The CDR3 sequence is 13 residues long. CDR3 amino acids: CASSTAGGLAYTF. CDR3 coding DNA: TGTGCCAGTAGTACCGCAGGGGGACTGGCTTACACCTTC.

The table lists this clone with a few counts. The rearrangement uses TRBV6-1 and TRBJ1-6; unclear D gene. The CDR3 totals 16 residues. Germline loops: CDR1 MNHNS, CDR2 SASEGT. Trimming took off 4 bases at V and 10 bases at J, with 20 bases between the two ends. The CDR3 DNA reads as TGTGCCAGCAGTGTAACTCGACCCGATTCGAGGTCACCCCTCCACTTT. Residues: CASSVTRPDSRSPLHF.

The table lists this clone with a few counts. The rearrangement links TRBV7-9 to TRBJ2-7; TRBD1 agrees at 8 bases. Germline loops: CDR1 SEHNR, CDR2 FQNEAQ (reference sequence). V was clipped by 3 bases and J by 7 bases; unmatched bases: 14. The CDR3 loop spans 16 amino acids. The CDR3 DNA is TGTGCCAGCAGCTTCAGTCTAGGGCAGGGGGCCGGTGAGCAGTACTTC. Translated: CASSFSLGQGAGEQYF.

This chain connects TRBV7-3 to TRBJ2-5; D unclear. The CDR3 covers 13 residues. Looked up from germline, CDR1 is SGHTA and CDR2 is FQGTGA. The V end was cut by 1 base, the J end by 5 bases, with 8 bases between. DNA of the CDR3: TGTGCCAGCAGCTTAAGTCGAGTGGAGACCCAGTACTTC. The encoded protein is CASSLSRVETQYF.

The chain is built from TRBV21-1 and TRBJ2-7; the table's TRBD2 call for D was not verified on the DNA. TRBV21-1 is classified as a pseudogene. The CDR3 is made up of 19 amino acids. The CDR3 region is CASSLGAWWLSGSSYEQYF. The CDR3 DNA reads TGTGCCAGCAGCCTGGGGGCCTGGTGGTTGAGCGGGAGCTCCTACGAGCAGTACTTC.

The CDR3 protein is CAISEGLAASTDTQYF. CDR3 DNA sequence: TGTGCCATCAGTGAGGGACTAGCGGCGTCCACAGATACGCAGTATTTT. V is TRBV10-3 and J is TRBJ2-3; 10 bases map to TRBD2. CDR1 and CDR2 (germline): ENHRY, SYGVKD. V dropped 2 bases and J dropped 2; count of bases not matched to a gene: 4. There are 16 residues in the CDR3.

The chain recombines TRBV30 with TRBJ1-4, with D possibly TRBD1 on 5 matching bases. Germline CDR1 is GTSNPN and CDR2 is SVGIG (reference sequence). Trimming left V 4 bases short and J 7 bases short, with 16 bases between. The CDR3 consists of 14 residues. The chain's CDR3 is CAWTLDSTLEKLFF. The CDR3 DNA is TGTGCCTGGACGCTCGACAGCACCCTTGAAAAACTGTTTTTT.

This chain links TRBV30 with TRBJ2-7, with unresolved D. This CDR3 has 13 amino acids. Per germline, CDR1 GTSNPN and CDR2 SVGIG (reference sequence). The V end lost 2 bases, the J end lost 6 bases, and 14 bases lay between the germline ends. The CDR3 bases are TGTGCCTGGAGTTACGCAAGCCTAGGCGAGCAGTACTTC. Protein sequence: CAWSYASLGEQYF.